The clone carrying this TCR beta chain was recorded many times. Its antigen is as yet unknown. The source of the sample is a study of T cell repertoires in cytomegalovirus infection. Study-wide background: The public TCR beta signatures pointed to both CMV infection and matching HLA type. Points from the study as a whole: Totalled public TCR beta family frequency picked out people who carried CMV plus the relevant HLA. Clonotype analysis showed dominance of the ex vivo response by HLA-C-restricted CMV-specific TCR beta clonotypes.

This CDR3 has 13 residues. The germline V gene has CDR1 MNHEY and CDR2 SMNVEV (reference sequence). V gave up 8 bases and J gave up 1 base, with 12 bases separating them. TCRdb passed the reads through MiXCR, listing each CDR3 protein once. The data show roughly 500,000 distinct CDR3 sequences, roughly 10% seen once. This receptor was identified in a human donor in good health (CMV status not recorded). Some clones in this sample may be carry-over from other donors' samples. This chain connects TRBV27 to TRBJ2-7; a possible D gene is TRBD2 (5 bases). Sequenced: PBMCs. CDR3 in DNA: TGTGCCAGCCGGGAACAGACTTCCTACGAGCAGTACTTC. Protein product: CASREQTSYEQYF.